The 8 T cell receptor beta chains reported below all come from one sample, sequenced in a study of T cell changes during pregnancy in multiple sclerosis. Clones were sequenced by immunoSEQ multiplex PCR, and TCRdb holds only the in-frame ones, with some missing. This sample carries around 60,000 clones, 85% to 95% of them seen once, and the ten largest clones take roughly 0.4%. Sequences were derived from CD4+ T cells from peripheral blood mononuclear cells, sampled before pregnancy. The receptors originated from a female donor with multiple sclerosis, enrolled in a pregnancy study.

The chain recombines TRBV7-9 with TRBJ1-4, with D possibly being TRBD1 (6 bases). CDR1 and CDR2 from the germline V gene are SEHNR and FQNEAQ (reference sequence). This CDR3 contains 15 residues. V lost 1 base to trimming and J lost 4 bases, with 10 bases between them. The CDR3 reads CASSLGRGVNEKLFF. The CDR3 DNA follows: TGTGCCAGCAGCTTAGGCAGGGGCGTTAATGAAAAACTGTTTTTT.

Only one count was recorded for this clone. The rearrangement joins TRBV7-2 to TRBJ1-2; TRBD1 matches 9 bases. This CDR3 is 15 amino acids long. CDR1 and CDR2 (germline): SGHTA, FQGNSA. With V trimmed by 3 bases and J by 6 bases, 8 bases remained unmatched. CDR3 loop: CASSLDPGQGNGYTF. DNA of the CDR3: TGTGCCAGCAGCTTGGACCCGGGACAGGGAAATGGCTACACCTTC.

This chain joins TRBV7-2 and TRBJ2-7; 11 bases map to TRBD2. The CDR3 is 18 residues long. Germline lookup yields CDR1 SGHTA and CDR2 FQGNSA. V was clipped by 0 bases and J by 1 base; unmatched bases: 8. As DNA, the CDR3 is TGTGCCAGCAGCTTAGCGCCGTCTAGCGGGAGGCTATCCTACGAGCAGTACTTC. Protein sequence: CASSLAPSSGRLSYEQYF.

The chain couples TRBV11-3 to TRBJ2-5, with D perhaps TRBD1 (8 bases). CDR1 SGHNT and CDR2 YENEEA come from the germline V gene. Trimming took 1 base from V and 5 from J, leaving 14 bases between them. The CDR3 length is 15 residues. The DNA of the CDR3 is TGTGCCAGCAGCTTAGGATACAGGGGGGGGGAGACCCAGTACTTC. This gives the protein CASSLGYRGGETQYF.

This chain's CDR3 is CASSIMGQVNVLTF. The CDR3 region has the DNA TGTGCCAGTAGTATAATGGGACAGGTTAACGTCCTGACTTTC. The chain links TRBV19 to TRBJ2-6, with 8 nucleotides matching TRBD1. The V gene's germline CDR1 is LNHDA and CDR2 SQIVND (reference sequence). Unmatched junction bases numbered 4, after V lost 2 bases and J lost 10 bases. The CDR3 consists of 14 residues.

The chain employs TRBV30 and TRBJ2-3, with TRBD1 matching 9 bases. Germline CDR1 reads GTSNPN; CDR2 reads SVGIG (reference sequence). The V segment lost 6 bases and the J segment 1 base; nucleotides outside the gene matches: 2. This CDR3 contains 13 residues. CDR3 DNA sequence: TGTGCCTGCCGGACAGGGGGCACAGATACGCAGTATTTT. Protein product: CACRTGGTDTQYF.

The J gene is TRBJ1-3, the V gene TRBV25-1, with 9 bases fitting TRBD1. CDR1 and CDR2 (germline): MGHDK, SYGVNS. This CDR3 contains 16 residues. The V and J ends lost 8 bases and 2 bases, in that order; junction bases with no gene match: 10. The CDR3 spells CASSGTGMGTGNTIYF. For the CDR3, the DNA is TGTGCCAGCTCCGGGACAGGGATGGGGACTGGAAACACCATATATTTT. The full variable domain, its missing parts supplied by reference TRBV25-1 and TRBJ1-3, is EADIYQTPRYLVIGTGKKITLECSQTMGHDKMYWYQQDPGMELHLIHYSYGVNSTEKGDLSSESTVSRIRTEHFPLTLESARPSHTSQYLCASSGTGMGTGNTIYFGEGSWLTVV.

The chain has TRBV7-3 and TRBJ2-7; TRBD2 matches at 10 bases. Germline V gene sequence: CDR1 SGHTA, CDR2 FQGTGA. The V segment lost 2 bases and the J segment 3 bases; nucleotides outside the gene matches: 1. The CDR3 extends over 14 amino acids. Here the CDR3 reads CASSLLAGGYEQYF. Here the CDR3 DNA reads TGTGCCAGCAGCTTATTAGCGGGAGGCTACGAGCAGTACTTC. The whole variable domain, filled in from reference TRBV7-3 and TRBJ2-7, reads GAGVSQTPSNKVTEKGKYVELRCDPISGHTALYWYRQSLGQGPEFLIYFQGTGAADDSGLPNDRFFAVRPEGSVSTLKIQRTERGDSAVYLCASSLLAGGYEQYFGPGTRLTVT.